The rows below give T cell receptor beta chains drawn from one sample of a study of T cells after yellow fever vaccination. TCRdb re-analysed the 5' RACE reads in MiXCR, keeping a single row per CDR3 protein. This sample yields 150,000 to 200,000 distinct CDR3 sequences, of which approximately 11% are seen a single time; 30% to 45% belongs to the top ten. The source was CD8+ T cells sorted from PBMCs, collected 15 days after the yellow fever booster vaccination. The source of these receptors is a man between 18 and 35 years old who received the YFV17D yellow fever vaccine. CDR3s include the opening cysteine and the closing phenylalanine or tryptophan. A D gene is named only where the DNA matches it firmly.

V: TRBV6-5
J: TRBJ2-1
D: NA
CDR3: CASHIGSSPYNEQFF

V: TRBV19
J: TRBJ1-3
D: NA
CDR3: CASTARAGSGNTIYF

V: TRBV11-2
J: TRBJ1-4
D: NA
CDR3: CASSSPNEKLFF

V: TRBV7-6
J: TRBJ2-3
D: NA
CDR3: CASSLEGTSTDTQYF

V: TRBV7-6
J: TRBJ2-3
D: NA
CDR3: CASSLGGRGTDTQYF

V: TRBV6-5
J: TRBJ2-7
D: NA
CDR3: CASSFRGGYEQYF

V: TRBV7-3
J: TRBJ2-2
D: TRBD1
CDR3: CASSHTGGGELFF

V: TRBV6-5
J: TRBJ1-6
D: TRBD1
CDR3: CASSYPRQGARNSPLHF

V: TRBV13
J: TRBJ2-5
D: NA
CDR3: CASSFPPQRVPETQYF

V: TRBV7-2
J: TRBJ1-5
D: TRBD1
CDR3: CASSLTGGLSNQPQHF

V: TRBV7-8
J: TRBJ1-1
D: NA
CDR3: CASSLGAAFAFF

V: TRBV11-2
J: TRBJ1-1
D: NA
CDR3: CASSLGPGLGSTEAFF

V: TRBV12-3/TRBV12-4
J: TRBJ2-1
D: TRBD1
CDR3: CASSFYGTGGMDEQFF

V: TRBV7-6
J: TRBJ1-1
D: TRBD1
CDR3: CASSLFIMGQGRNTEAFF

V: TRBV20-1
J: TRBJ2-7
D: TRBD1
CDR3: CSARTGASASYEQYF

V: TRBV4-3
J: TRBJ2-5
D: NA
CDR3: CASSQDYRVQETQYF

V: TRBV24-1
J: TRBJ1-5
D: NA
CDR3: CATYPGSNQPQHF

V: TRBV12-3/TRBV12-4
J: TRBJ2-1
D: NA
CDR3: CASSLGPLDEQFF

V: TRBV4-1
J: TRBJ2-5
D: NA
CDR3: CASSQQGTMETQYF

V: TRBV4-2
J: TRBJ2-1
D: TRBD1
CDR3: CASSHSEAGTGPGEQFF

V: TRBV6-2/TRBV6-3
J: TRBJ2-7
D: NA
CDR3: CASSEIQDPLYEQYF

V: TRBV27
J: TRBJ2-1
D: NA
CDR3: CASSLSGDNEQFF

V: TRBV12-5
J: TRBJ2-3
D: NA
CDR3: CASGLAGPSPYF

V: TRBV12-3/TRBV12-4
J: TRBJ1-5
D: NA
CDR3: CASSYTGINQPQHF

V: TRBV4-1
J: TRBJ2-7
D: TRBD1
CDR3: CASSQASGGYEQYF

V: TRBV14
J: TRBJ2-3
D: TRBD1
CDR3: CASSGPGTATDTQYF

V: TRBV5-1
J: TRBJ2-2
D: NA
CDR3: CASTLGTGELFF

V: TRBV10-3
J: TRBJ2-3
D: NA
CDR3: CAINEGSTDTQYF

V: TRBV20-1
J: TRBJ1-5
D: NA
CDR3: CSASSRDNQPQHF

V: TRBV4-1
J: TRBJ1-6
D: TRBD1
CDR3: CASSQFQGDGSPLHF

V: TRBV7-7
J: TRBJ2-3
D: NA
CDR3: CASSLEYLGTHTDTQYF

V: TRBV11-1
J: TRBJ2-1
D: TRBD2
CDR3: CASSLAGGVDNEQFF

V: TRBV4-1
J: TRBJ2-2
D: NA
CDR3: CASSHPSTGELFF

V: TRBV7-9
J: TRBJ2-7
D: NA
CDR3: CASSSRTRQVYEQYF

V: TRBV5-1
J: TRBJ2-2
D: TRBD1
CDR3: CASNNWTGAFVSTGELFF

V: TRBV4-1
J: TRBJ2-5
D: TRBD2
CDR3: CASSQLAGIQETQYF

V: TRBV7-9
J: TRBJ2-1
D: TRBD2
CDR3: CASSSHSGGDEQFF

V: TRBV3-1
J: TRBJ1-2
D: NA
CDR3: CASSHTQEGTGYTF

V: TRBV4-1
J: TRBJ1-1
D: TRBD1
CDR3: CASSQGAGGTEAFF

V: TRBV29-1
J: TRBJ1-1
D: TRBD1
CDR3: CSVEGGTGSSVAFF

V: TRBV7-2
J: TRBJ2-1
D: TRBD2
CDR3: CASSWGLAGNNEQFF

V: TRBV4-1
J: TRBJ2-7
D: NA
CDR3: CASSQVPGHEQYF

V: TRBV4-3
J: TRBJ1-5
D: TRBD1
CDR3: CASSRGTVNQPQHF

V: TRBV5-1
J: TRBJ1-1
D: NA
CDR3: CASSLAPRGNTEAFF

V: TRBV4-1
J: TRBJ2-2
D: NA
CDR3: CASSQGEHSRELFF

V: TRBV27
J: TRBJ2-3
D: NA
CDR3: CASSISGTLVDTQYF